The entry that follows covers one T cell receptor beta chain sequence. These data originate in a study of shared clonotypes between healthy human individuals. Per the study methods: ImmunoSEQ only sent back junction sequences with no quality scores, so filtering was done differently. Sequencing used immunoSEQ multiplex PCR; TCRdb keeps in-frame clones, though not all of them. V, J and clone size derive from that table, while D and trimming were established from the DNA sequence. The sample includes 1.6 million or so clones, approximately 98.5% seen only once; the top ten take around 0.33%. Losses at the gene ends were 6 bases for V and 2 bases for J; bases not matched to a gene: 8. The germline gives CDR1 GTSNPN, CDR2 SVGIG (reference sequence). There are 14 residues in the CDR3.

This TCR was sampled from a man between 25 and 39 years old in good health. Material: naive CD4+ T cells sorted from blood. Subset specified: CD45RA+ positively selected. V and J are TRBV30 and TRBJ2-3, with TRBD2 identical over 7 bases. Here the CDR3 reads CACPLAETTDTQYF. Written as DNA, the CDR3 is TGTGCCTGCCCGCTAGCGGAAACCACAGATACGCAGTATTTT.